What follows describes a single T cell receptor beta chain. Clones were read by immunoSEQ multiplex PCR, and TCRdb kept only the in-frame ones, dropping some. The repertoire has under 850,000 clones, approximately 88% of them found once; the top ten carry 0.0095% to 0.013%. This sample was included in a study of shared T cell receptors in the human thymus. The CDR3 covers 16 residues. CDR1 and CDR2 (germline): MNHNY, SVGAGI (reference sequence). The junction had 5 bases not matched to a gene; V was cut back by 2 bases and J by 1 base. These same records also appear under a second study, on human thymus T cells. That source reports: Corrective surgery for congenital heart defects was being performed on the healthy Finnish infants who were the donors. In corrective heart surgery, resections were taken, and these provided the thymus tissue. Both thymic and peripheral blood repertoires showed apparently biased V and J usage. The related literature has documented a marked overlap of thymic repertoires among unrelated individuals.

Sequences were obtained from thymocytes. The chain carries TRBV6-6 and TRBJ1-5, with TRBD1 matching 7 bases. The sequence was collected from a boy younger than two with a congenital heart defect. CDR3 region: CASSYPGQDSNQPQHF. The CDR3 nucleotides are TGTGCCAGCAGTTACCCTGGACAGGACAGCAATCAGCCCCAGCATTTT.